This entry features one TCR beta chain sequence. This sample stems from a study of blood T cell repertoires in COVID-19. Whole-study context: The origin of the acute and convalescent COVID-19 samples was the United States, Italy and Spain. Sources were T cells, B-cell-depleted T cells, or PBMCs; the material itself was cDNA or gDNA.

In the original processing: Reference gene primer amplification gave estimated nucleated cell counts. Profiled with immunoSEQ multiplex PCR; TCRdb holds only in-frame clones, not every one. D and trimming were read from the DNA, whereas the V and J calls and clone size are those reported in that table. This table has about 68,000 clones, around 80% appearing once. The CDR3 loop spans 15 amino acids. V gave up 4 bases and J gave up 5 bases, with 16 bases separating them. Germline V gene data show CDR1 as MNHEY and CDR2 as SVGAGI. This receptor was taken from a woman between 50 and 59 years old with acute or convalescent COVID-19. The J gene is TRBJ2-3, the V gene TRBV6-5; D call uncertain. Sequencing was performed on peripheral blood. CDR3 amino acids: CASSSATGIQDTQYF. CDR3 nucleotide sequence: TGTGCCAGCAGTTCCGCGACGGGTATTCAAGATACGCAGTATTTT.